This TCR beta chain was recovered during a study of vaccination and CD4 T cells after COVID-19. Across the study: Convalescent cases consisted of six males and four females, of whom two were Hispanic. Findings and limits, study-wide: The appearance of a median roughly 83% of reactive clones in convalescent patients occurred only post-vaccination.

Oncomine TCR Beta short-read sequencing was applied to DNA from cultured CD4+ T cells. TCRdb reprocessed the PCR reads via MiXCR and lists one record per CDR3 protein. The table shows more than 9,000 distinct CDR3 sequences, with approximately 60% occurring only once. The treatment here: approximately 9-day PBMC culture with coronavirus spike peptide pools or control peptides (ViraFEST assay). The CDR3 length is 13 residues. The V end was cut by 0 bases, the J end by 6 bases, with 9 bases between. Per the germline V gene, CDR1 is LNHNV and CDR2 is YYDKDF (reference sequence). This clonotype rates as medium-sized. Its antigen is not identified.

The sequencing sample was made of CD4+ T cells from blood, cultured in vitro. The rearrangement uses TRBV15 and TRBJ2-7; no clear D. The TCR sequence derives from a human donor who had recovered from COVID-19. The CDR3 nucleotides are TGTGCCACCAGCAGAGACATTGTACGCGAGCAGTACTTC. This translates into CATSRDIVREQYF.